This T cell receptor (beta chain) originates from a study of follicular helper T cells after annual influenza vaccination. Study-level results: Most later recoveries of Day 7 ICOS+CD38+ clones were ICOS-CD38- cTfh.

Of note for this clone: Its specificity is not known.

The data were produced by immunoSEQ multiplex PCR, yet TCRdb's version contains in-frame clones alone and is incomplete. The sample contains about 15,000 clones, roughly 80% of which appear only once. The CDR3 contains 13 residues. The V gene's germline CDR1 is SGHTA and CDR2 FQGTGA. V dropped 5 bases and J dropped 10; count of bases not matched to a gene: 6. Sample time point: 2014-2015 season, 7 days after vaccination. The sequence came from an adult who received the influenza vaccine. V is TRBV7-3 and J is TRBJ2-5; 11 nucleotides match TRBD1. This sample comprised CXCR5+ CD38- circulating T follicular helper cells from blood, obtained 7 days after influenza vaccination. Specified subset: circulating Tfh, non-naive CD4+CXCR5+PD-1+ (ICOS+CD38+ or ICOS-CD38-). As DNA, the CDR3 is TGTGCCAGCAGCGCCGGGACAGGGGGGATCCAGTACTTC. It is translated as CASSAGTGGIQYF.